These 2 T cell receptor beta chains were sequenced from one sample in a study of regulatory T cells in long-lasting Graves disease. Both iRepertoire HTBI primers and Arm-PCR of CDR3 regions were used to build the TCR beta libraries. TCRdb passed the multiplex PCR reads through MiXCR, listing each CDR3 protein once. The sample consists of over 300,000 distinct CDR3 sequences, about 19% of them appearing once. Time point of the sample: persistent/refractory GD, antithyroid drugs over 5 years with positive TRAb. There was RNA extracted from PBMCs, and the TCR library was made from it. Sample: peripheral blood mononuclear cells (PBMCs), taken when the disease was refractory, from a patient treated with antithyroid drugs. The origin of the receptors is a female donor with Graves disease.

This clonotype was detected only a few times. The chain joins TRBV4-1 to TRBJ1-6, with D uncertain. Trimming removed 4 bases from V and 3 bases from J, with 13 bases in between. The CDR3 consists of 16 residues. CDR1 is MGHRA, CDR2 YSYEKL, per germline. The CDR3 DNA sequence: TGCGCCAGCAGCCCGTTCCAGTCAATCTATAATTCACCCCTCCACTTT. Its protein is CASSPFQSIYNSPLHF.

This sequence joins TRBV19 and TRBJ1-1; the D is unclear. The CDR3 is 13 amino acids. The V and J ends lost 3 bases and 8 bases respectively, with 13 bases between them. Germline V gene sequence: CDR1 LNHDA, CDR2 SQIVND (reference sequence). The CDR3 nucleotides read TGTGCCAGTAGTATGTGGCAGCTTAGAGAAGCTTTCTTT. It translates to CASSMWQLREAFF.